The T cell receptor beta chain described here comes from a study of blood T cells in healthy people across ages. Regarding the study as a whole: Roughly linearly, TCR beta diversity per million T cells fell as age increased.

Per germline, CDR1 PRHDT and CDR2 FYEKMQ (reference sequence). The CDR3 length is 14 residues. The V end was cut by 5 bases, the J end by 2 bases, with 12 bases between. As regards this clonotype: What it recognizes is unknown.

Sample-barcoded 5' priming and a J-beta primer mix drove a second PCR of roughly 6 to 12 cycles. From the 5' RACE reads, TCRdb called clonotypes with MiXCR, one entry per CDR3 protein. The sample records 1.5 million to 2 million distinct CDR3 sequences, 49% being singletons. The sequenced material came from blood. The V gene is TRBV13, the J gene TRBJ2-5, with a tentative D call TRBD2 (5 bases). This TCR derives from a woman aged 40 to 49 in good health. For the CDR3, the DNA is TGTGCCAGCAGCCAGAGGCTAGCACAAGAGACCCAGTACTTC. This codes for CASSQRLAQETQYF.